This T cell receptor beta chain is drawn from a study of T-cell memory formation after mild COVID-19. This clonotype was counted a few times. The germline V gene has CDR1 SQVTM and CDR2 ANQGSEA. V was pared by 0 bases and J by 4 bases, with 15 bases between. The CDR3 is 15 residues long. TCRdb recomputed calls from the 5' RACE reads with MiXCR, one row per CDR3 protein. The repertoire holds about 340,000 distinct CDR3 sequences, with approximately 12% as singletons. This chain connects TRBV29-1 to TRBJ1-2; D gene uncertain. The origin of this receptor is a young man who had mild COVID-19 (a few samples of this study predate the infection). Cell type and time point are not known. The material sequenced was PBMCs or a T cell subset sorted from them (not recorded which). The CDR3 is CSVEDPRLSLYGYTF. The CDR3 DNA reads TGCAGCGTTGAAGACCCCCGACTTTCCCTCTATGGCTACACCTTC.